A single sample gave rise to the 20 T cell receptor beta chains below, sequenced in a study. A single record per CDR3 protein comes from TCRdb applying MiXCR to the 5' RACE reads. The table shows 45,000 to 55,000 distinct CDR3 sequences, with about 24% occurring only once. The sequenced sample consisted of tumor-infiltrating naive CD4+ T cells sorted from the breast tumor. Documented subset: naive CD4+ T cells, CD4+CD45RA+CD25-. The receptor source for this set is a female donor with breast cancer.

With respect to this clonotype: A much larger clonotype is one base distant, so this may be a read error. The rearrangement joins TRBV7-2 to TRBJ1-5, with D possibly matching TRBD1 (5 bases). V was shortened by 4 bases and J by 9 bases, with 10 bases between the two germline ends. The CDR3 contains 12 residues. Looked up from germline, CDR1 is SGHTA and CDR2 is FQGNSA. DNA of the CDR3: TGTGCCAGCAGCTCCTGTCAGGGGCCCCAGCATTTT. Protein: CASSSCQGPQHF.

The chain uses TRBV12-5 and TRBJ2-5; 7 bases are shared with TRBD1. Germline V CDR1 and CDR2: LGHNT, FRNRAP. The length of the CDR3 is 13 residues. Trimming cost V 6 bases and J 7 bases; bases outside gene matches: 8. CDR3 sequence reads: CASGQDRLATQYF. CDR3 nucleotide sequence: TGTGCTAGTGGCCAGGACAGGTTAGCGACCCAGTACTTC.

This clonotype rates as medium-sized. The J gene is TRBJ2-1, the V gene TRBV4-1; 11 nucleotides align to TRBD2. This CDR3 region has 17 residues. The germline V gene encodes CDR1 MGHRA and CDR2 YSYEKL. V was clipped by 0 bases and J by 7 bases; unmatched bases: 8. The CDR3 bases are TGCGCCAGCAGCCAAGAATTCGAGACTAGCGGGAAAAATGAGCAGTTCTTC. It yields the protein CASSQEFETSGKNEQFF.

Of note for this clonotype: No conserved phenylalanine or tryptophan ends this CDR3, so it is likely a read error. In nucleotides, the CDR3 is TGCGCCAGCAGCTTAGACAGCAATCACGCAGATACGCAGTATTAT. This gives the protein CASSLDSNHADTQYY. This chain joins TRBV5-1 and TRBJ2-3; D might be TRBD1 (5 bases). This CDR3 region has 15 residues. Germline V gene data show CDR1 as SGHRS and CDR2 as YFSETQ. V dropped 2 bases and J dropped 4 bases, with 14 bases sitting between them.

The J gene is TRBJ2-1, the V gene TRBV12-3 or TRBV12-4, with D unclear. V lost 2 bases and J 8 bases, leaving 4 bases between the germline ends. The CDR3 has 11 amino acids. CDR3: CASSLSHEQFF. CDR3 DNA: TGTGCCAGCAGTTTAAGCCATGAGCAGTTCTTC.

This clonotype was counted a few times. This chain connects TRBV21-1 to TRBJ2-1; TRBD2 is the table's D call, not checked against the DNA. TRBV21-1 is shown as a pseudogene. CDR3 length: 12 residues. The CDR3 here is CANFSENNEQFF. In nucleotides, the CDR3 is TGTGCCAACTTTAGCGAGAACAATGAGCAGTTCTTC.

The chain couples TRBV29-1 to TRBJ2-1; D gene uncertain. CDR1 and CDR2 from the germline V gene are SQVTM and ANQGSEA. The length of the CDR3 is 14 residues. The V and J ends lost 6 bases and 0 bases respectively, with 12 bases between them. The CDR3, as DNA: TGCAGCGTCTCGCCCGCCCGCTCCTACAATGAGCAGTTCTTC. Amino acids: CSVSPARSYNEQFF.

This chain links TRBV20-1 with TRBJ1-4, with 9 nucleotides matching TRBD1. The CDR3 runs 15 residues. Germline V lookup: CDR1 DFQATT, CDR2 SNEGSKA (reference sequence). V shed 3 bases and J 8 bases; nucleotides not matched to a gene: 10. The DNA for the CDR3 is TGCAGTGCTAGCCGACCCGGGACAGGGAGAGAAAAACTGTTTTTT. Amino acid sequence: CSASRPGTGREKLFF.

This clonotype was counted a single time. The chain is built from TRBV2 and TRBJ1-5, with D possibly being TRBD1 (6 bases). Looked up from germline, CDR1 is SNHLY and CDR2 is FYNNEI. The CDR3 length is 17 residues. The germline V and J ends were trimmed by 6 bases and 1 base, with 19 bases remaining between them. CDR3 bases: TGTGCCAGCAGGGTGGGCAGTAGGGGGGCAAGCAATCAGCCCCAGCATTTT. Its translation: CASRVGSRGASNQPQHF.

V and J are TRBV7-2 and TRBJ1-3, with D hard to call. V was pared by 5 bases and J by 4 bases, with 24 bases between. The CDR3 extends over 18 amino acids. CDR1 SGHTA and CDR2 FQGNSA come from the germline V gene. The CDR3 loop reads CASSPQVMVRIDGNTIYF. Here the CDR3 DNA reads TGTGCCAGCAGCCCCCAGGTTATGGTGCGAATTGACGGAAACACCATATATTTT.

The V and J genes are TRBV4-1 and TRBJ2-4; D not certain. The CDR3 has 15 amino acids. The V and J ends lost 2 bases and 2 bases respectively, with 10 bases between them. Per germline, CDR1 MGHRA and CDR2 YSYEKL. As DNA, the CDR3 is TGCGCCAGCAGCCAACTATACACAACCAAAAACATTCAGTACTTC. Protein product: CASSQLYTTKNIQYF.

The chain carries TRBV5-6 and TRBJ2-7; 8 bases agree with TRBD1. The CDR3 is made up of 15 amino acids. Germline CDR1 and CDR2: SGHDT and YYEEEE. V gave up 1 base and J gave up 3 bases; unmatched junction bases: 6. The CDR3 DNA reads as TGTGCCAGCAGCTTGTTTGGGACAGGAAACTACGAGCAGTACTTC. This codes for CASSLFGTGNYEQYF.

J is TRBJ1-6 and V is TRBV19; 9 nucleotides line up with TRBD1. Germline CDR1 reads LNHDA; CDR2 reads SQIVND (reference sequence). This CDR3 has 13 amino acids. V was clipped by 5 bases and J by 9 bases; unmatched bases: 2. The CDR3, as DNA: TGTGCCAGTAGTGGGACAGGGCTTTCACCCCTCCACTTT. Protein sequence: CASSGTGLSPLHF. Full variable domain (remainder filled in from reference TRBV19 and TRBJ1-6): DGGITQSPKYLFRKEGQNVTLSCEQNLNHDAMYWYRQDPGQGLRLIYYSQIVNDFQKGDIAEGYSVSREKKESFPLTVTSAQKNPTAFYLCASSGTGLSPLHFGNGTRLTVT.

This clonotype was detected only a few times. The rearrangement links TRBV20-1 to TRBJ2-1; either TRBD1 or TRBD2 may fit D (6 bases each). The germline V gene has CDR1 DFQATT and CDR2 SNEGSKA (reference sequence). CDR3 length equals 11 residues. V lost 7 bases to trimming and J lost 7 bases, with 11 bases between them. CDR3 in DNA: TGCAGTGGTGGGGGGCCAAATGAGCAGTTCTTC. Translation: CSGGGPNEQFF.

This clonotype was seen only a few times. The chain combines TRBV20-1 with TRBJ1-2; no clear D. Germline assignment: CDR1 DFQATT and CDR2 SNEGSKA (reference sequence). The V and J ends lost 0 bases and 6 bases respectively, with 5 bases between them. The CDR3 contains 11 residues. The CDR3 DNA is TGCAGTGCTAGAGATCAGCATGGCTACACCTTC. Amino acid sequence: CSARDQHGYTF.

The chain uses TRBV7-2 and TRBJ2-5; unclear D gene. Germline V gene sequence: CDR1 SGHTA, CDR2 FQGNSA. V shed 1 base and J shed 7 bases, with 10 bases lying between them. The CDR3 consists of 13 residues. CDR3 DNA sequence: TGTGCCAGCAGCTTAGGCAGCTCAACGACCCAGTACTTC. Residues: CASSLGSSTTQYF.

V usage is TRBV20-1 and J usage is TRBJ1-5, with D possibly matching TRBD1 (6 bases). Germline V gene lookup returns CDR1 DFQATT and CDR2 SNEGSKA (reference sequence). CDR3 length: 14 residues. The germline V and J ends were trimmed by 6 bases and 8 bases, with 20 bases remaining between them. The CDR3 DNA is TGCAGTGCGAGCTACCGGGACATTGGTAAGCCCCAGCATTTT. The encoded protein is CSASYRDIGKPQHF.

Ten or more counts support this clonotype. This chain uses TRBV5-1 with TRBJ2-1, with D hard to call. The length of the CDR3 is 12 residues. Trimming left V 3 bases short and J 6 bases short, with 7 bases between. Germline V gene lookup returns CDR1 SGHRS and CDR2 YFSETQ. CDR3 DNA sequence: TGCGCCAGCAGCTCCCGATCCAATGAGCAGTTCTTC. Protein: CASSSRSNEQFF.

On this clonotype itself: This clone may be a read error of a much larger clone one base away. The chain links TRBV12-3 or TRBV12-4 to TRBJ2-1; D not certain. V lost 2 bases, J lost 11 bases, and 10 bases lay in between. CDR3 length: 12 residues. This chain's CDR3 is CASSLLRSKQFF. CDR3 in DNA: TGTGCCAGCAGTTTACTTAGGAGTAAGCAGTTCTTC.

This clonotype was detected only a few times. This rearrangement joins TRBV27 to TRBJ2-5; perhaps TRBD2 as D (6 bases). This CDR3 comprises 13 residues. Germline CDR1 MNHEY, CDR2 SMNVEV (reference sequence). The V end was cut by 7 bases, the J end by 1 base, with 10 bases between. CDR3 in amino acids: CASTEGPQETQYF. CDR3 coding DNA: TGTGCCAGCACGGAGGGGCCCCAAGAGACCCAGTACTTC.